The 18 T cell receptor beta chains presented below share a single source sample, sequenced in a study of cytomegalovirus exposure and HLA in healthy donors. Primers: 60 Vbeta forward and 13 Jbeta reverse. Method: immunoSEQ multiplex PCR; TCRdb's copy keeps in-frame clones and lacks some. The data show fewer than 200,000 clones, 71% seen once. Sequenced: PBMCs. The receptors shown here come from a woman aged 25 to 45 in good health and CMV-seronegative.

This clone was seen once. CDR3 bases: TGTGCCAGCAGCTTGTGGACAAGTAGCCGGCGAGGCTACACCTTC. It codes for CASSLWTSSRRGYTF. This rearrangement joins TRBV5-4 to TRBJ1-2, with D possibly TRBD1 on 5 matching bases. This CDR3 is 15 amino acids long. The V end was cut by 1 base, the J end by 8 bases, with 18 bases between. Germline CDR1 SGHNT, CDR2 YYREEE (reference sequence).

The CDR3 sequence: CASSLGLAGAETQYF. CDR3 nucleotides: TGTGCCAGCAGTCTGGGACTAGCGGGAGCAGAGACCCAGTACTTC. The rearrangement links TRBV7-2 to TRBJ2-5; 14 bases are a match to TRBD2. The V segment lost 6 bases and the J segment 4 bases; nucleotides outside the gene matches: 4. From germline, CDR1 is SGHTA and CDR2 FQGNSA. This CDR3 is 15 amino acids long.

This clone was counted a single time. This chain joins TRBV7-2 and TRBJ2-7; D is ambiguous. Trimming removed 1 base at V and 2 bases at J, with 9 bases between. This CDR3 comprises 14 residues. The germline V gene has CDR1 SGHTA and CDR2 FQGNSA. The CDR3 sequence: CASSLGLSTYEQYF. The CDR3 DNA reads TGTGCCAGCAGCTTAGGACTCTCTACCTACGAGCAGTACTTC.

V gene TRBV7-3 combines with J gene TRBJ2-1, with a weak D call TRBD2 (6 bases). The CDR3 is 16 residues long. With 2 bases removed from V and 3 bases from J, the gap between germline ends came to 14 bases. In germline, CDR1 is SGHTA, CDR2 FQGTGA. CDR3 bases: TGTGCCAGCAGCTTAGGTCCGCGGAGGGGCTACAATGAGCAGTTCTTC. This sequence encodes CASSLGPRRGYNEQFF. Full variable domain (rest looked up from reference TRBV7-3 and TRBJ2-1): GAGVSQTPSNKVTEKGKYVELRCDPISGHTALYWYRQSLGQGPEFLIYFQGTGAADDSGLPNDRFFAVRPEGSVSTLKIQRTERGDSAVYLCASSLGPRRGYNEQFFGPGTRLTVL.

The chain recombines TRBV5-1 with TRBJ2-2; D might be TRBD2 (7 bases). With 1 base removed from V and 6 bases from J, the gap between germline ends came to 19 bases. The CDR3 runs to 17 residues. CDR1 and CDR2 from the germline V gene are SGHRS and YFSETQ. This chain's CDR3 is CASSLPTGGWESGELFF. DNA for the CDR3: TGCGCCAGCAGCTTGCCGACGGGGGGCTGGGAATCCGGGGAGCTGTTTTTT.

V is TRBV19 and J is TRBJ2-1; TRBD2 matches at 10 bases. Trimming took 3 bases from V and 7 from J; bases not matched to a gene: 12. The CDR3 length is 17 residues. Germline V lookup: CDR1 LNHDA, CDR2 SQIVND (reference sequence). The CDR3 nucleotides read TGTGCCAGTAGTATGGAGCGGGCCAGCGGGAGGGCTAATGAGCAGTTCTTC. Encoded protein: CASSMERASGRANEQFF.

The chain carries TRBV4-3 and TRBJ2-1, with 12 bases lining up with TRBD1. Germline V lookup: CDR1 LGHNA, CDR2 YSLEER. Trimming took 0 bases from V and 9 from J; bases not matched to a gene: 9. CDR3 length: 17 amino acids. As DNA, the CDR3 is TGCGCCAGCAGCCAAGACCGGGCGGGACAGGGGGCAGGTGAGCAGTTCTTC. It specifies CASSQDRAGQGAGEQFF.

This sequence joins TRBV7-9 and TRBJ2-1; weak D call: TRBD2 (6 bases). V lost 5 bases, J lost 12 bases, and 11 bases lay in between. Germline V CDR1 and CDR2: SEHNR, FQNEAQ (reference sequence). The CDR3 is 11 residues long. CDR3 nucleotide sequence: TGTGCCAGCAGCCAGGAGGGGCGGCAGTTCTTC. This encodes CASSQEGRQFF.

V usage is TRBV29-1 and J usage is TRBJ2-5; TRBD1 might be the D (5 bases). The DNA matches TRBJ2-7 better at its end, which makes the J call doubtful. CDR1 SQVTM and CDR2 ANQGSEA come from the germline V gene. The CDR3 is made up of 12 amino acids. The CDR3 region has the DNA TGCAGCGTTGTCCTCCAGGGCGACGAGCAGTACTTC. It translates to CSVVLQGDEQYF.

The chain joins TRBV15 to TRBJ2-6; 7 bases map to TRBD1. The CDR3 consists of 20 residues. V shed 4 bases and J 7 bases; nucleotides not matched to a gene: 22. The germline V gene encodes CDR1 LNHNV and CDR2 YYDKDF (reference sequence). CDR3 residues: CATSTTIVRQGRFEANVLTF. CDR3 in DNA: TGTGCCACCAGCACCACGATCGTGAGACAGGGAAGATTTGAAGCCAACGTCCTGACTTTC.

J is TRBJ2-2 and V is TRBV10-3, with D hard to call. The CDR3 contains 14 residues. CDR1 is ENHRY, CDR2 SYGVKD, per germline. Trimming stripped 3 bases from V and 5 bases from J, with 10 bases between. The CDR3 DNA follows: TGTGCCATCAGTGAACCGACCGGGACCGGGGAGCTGTTTTTT. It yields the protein CAISEPTGTGELFF.

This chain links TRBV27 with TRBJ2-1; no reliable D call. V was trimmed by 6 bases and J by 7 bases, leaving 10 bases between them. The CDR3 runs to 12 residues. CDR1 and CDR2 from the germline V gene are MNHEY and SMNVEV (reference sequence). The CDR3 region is CASRSLENEQFF. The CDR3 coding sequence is TGTGCCAGCAGATCCCTGGAGAATGAGCAGTTCTTC.

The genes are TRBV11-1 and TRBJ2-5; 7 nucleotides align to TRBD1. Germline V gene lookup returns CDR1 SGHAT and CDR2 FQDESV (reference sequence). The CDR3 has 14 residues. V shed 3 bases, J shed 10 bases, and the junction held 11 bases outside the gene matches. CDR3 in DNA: TGTGCCAGCAGCTTCGGGACAGCCCCAGTGAGCCAGTACTTC. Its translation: CASSFGTAPVSQYF.

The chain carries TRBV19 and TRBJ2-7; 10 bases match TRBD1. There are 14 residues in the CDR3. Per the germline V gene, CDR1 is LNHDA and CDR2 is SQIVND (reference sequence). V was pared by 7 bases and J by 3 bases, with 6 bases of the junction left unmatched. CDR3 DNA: TGTGCCAGTACCCGGGACAGGGGCGGCTACGAGCAGTACTTC. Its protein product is CASTRDRGGYEQYF.

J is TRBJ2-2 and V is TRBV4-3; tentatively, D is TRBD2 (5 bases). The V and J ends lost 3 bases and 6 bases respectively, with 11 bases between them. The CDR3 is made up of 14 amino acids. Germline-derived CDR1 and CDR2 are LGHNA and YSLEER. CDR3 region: CASSHSEASGELFF. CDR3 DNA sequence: TGCGCCAGCAGCCATAGCGAGGCTTCCGGGGAGCTGTTTTTT.

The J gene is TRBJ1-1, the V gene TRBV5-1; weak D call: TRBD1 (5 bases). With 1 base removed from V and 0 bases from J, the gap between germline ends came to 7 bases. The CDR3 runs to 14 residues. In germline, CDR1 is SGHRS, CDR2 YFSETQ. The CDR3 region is CASSLTGMNTEAFF. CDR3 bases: TGCGCCAGCAGCTTGACAGGCATGAACACTGAAGCTTTCTTT.

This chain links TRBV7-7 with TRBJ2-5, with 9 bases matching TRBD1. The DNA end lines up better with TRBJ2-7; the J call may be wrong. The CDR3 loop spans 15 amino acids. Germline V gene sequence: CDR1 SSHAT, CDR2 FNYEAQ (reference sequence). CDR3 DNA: TGTGCCAGCAGCTCCGGGACAGGGCTCGCCTACGAGCAGTACTTC. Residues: CASSSGTGLAYEQYF.

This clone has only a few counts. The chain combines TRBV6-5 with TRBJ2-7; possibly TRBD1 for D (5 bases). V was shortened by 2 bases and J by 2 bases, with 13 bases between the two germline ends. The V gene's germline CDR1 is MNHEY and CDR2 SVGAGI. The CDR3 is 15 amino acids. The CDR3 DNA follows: TGTGCCAGCAGTTACAGGTGGGGCAAAGCCTACGAGCAGTACTTC. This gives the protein CASSYRWGKAYEQYF.